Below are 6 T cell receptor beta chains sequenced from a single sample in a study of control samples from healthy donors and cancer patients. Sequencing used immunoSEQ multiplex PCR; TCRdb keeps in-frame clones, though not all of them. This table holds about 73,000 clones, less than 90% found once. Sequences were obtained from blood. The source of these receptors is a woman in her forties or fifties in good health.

In DNA form, the CDR3 reads TGTGCCAGCAGTTTCCGGTCAGGGCGTCAGCCCCAGCATTTT. Its protein product is CASSFRSGRQPQHF. V and J are TRBV28 and TRBJ1-5; D perhaps matches TRBD1 (5 bases). The CDR3 loop spans 14 amino acids. Germline CDR1 MDHEN, CDR2 SYDVKM. Trimming shortened V by 3 bases and J by 6 bases, and 12 bases separated the two germline ends. Full variable domain (remainder filled in from reference TRBV28 and TRBJ1-5): DVKVTQSSRYLVKRTGEKVFLECVQDMDHENMFWYRQDPGLGLRLIYFSYDVKMKEKGDIPEGYSVSREKKERFSLILESASTNQTSMYLCASSFRSGRQPQHFGDGTRLSIL.

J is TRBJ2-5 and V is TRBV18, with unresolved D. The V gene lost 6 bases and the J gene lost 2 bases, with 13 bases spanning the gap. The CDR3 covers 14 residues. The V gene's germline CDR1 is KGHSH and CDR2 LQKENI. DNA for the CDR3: TGTGCCAGCTCGGCGCCGAACCAACAAGAGACCCAGTACTTC. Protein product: CASSAPNQQETQYF.

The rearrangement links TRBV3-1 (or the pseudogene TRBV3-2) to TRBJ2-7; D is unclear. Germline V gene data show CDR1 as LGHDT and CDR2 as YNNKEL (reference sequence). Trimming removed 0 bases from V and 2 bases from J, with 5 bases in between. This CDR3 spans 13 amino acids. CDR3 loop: CASSQEGTYEQYF. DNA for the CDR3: TGTGCCAGCAGCCAAGAGGGAACCTACGAGCAGTACTTC.

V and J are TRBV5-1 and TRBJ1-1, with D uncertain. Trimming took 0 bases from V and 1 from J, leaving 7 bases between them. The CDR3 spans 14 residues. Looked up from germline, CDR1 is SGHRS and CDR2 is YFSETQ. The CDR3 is CASSLARGNTEAFF. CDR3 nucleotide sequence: TGCGCCAGCAGCTTGGCCCGAGGGAACACTGAAGCTTTCTTT.

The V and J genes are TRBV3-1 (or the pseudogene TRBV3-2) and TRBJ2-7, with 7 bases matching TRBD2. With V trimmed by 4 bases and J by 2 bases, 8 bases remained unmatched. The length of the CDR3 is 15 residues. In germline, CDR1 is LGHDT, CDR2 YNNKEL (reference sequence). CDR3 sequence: CASSRRSGRPYEQYF. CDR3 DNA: TGTGCCAGCAGCCGTCGTAGCGGGCGACCCTACGAGCAGTACTTC.

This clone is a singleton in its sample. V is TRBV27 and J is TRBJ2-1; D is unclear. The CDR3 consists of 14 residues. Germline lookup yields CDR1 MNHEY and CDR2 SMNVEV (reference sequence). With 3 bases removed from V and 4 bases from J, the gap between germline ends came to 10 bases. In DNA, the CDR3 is TGTGCCAGCAGTTTTGATGCCCGGTACAATGAGCAGTTCTTC. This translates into CASSFDARYNEQFF.